The clone carrying this T cell receptor (beta chain) came up once. Its antigen is currently unknown. This sample is part of a study of cytotoxic CD8 clonotypes in ibrutinib-treated CLL. Sequencing sought depths of 1 in 200,000 to 1 in 1 million T cells. The table came from immunoSEQ multiplex PCR; TCRdb's copy has only in-frame clones and leaves some out. The sample lists 40,000 or so clones, 55% to 75% seen once, with around 9.1% in the top ten. Findings and caveats of the study: Higher clonality was seen at ibrutinib response and a return toward baseline at progression. Patients had baseline clonality above age-matched healthy donors, and this clonality moved with circulating CD8+ T-cell counts.

From germline, CDR1 is SGHAT and CDR2 FQNNGV. V shed 5 bases, J shed 3 bases, and the junction held 9 bases outside the gene matches. The CDR3 has 15 amino acids. Genomic DNA in a quantity of about 2 micrograms was derived from cryopreserved PBMCs for TCR beta libraries. The TCR originated in a human donor with chronic lymphocytic leukemia. The V gene is TRBV11-2, the J gene TRBJ1-1, with 7 bases identical to TRBD1. This specimen consisted of PBMCs, obtained at disease progression, from a patient treated with ibrutinib. CDR3 region: CASSPGAGGYTEAFF. In DNA, the CDR3 is TGTGCCAGCAGCCCAGGGGCAGGGGGTTACACTGAAGCTTTCTTT.